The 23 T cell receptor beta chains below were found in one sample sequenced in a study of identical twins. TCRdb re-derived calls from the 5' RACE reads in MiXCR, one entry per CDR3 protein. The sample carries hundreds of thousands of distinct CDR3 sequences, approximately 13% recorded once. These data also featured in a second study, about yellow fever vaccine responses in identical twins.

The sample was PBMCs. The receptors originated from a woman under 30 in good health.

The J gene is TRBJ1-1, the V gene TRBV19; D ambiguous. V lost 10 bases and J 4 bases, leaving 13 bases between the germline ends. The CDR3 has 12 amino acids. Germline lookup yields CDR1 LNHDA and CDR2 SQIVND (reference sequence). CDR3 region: CATDGISTEAFF. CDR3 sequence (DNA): TGTGCCACAGATGGGATCTCCACTGAAGCTTTCTTT.

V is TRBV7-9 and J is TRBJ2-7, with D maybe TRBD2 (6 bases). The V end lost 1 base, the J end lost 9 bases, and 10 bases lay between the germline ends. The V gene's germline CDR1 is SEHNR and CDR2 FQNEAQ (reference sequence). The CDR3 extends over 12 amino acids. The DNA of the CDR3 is TGTGCCAGCAGCTTAGGGGACTCAATGCAGTACTTC. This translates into CASSLGDSMQYF.

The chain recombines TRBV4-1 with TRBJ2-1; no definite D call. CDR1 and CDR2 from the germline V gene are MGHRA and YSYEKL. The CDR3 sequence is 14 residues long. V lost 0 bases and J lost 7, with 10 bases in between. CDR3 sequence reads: CASSQDRWGNEQFF. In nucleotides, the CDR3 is TGCGCCAGCAGCCAAGACCGGTGGGGTAATGAGCAGTTCTTC.

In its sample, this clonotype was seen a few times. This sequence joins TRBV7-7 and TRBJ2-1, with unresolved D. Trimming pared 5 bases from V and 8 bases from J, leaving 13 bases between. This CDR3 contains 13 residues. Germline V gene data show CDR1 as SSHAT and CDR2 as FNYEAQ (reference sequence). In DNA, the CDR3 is TGTGCCAGCAGCCGAAGCCGATGGGATGAGCAGTTCTTC. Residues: CASSRSRWDEQFF.

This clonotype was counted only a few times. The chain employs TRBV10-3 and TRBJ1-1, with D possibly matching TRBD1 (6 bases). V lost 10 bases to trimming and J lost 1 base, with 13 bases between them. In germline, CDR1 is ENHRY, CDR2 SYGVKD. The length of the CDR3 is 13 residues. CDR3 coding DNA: TGTGCCACCGGCGGGGGCTCGAACACTGAAGCTTTCTTT. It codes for CATGGGSNTEAFF.

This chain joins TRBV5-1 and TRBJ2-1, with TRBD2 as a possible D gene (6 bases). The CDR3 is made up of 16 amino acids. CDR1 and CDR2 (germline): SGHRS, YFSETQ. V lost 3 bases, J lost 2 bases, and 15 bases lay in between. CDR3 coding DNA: TGCGCCAGCAGCTCCCATGGGGGGATCGCCTACAATGAGCAGTTCTTC. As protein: CASSSHGGIAYNEQFF.

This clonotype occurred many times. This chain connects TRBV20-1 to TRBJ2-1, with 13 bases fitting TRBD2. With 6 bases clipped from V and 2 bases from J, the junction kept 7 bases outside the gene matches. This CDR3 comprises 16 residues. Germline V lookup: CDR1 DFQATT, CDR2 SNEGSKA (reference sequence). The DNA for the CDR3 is TGCAGTGCCAAGGGACTAGCGGGACTTACCTACAATGAGCAGTTCTTC. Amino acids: CSAKGLAGLTYNEQFF.

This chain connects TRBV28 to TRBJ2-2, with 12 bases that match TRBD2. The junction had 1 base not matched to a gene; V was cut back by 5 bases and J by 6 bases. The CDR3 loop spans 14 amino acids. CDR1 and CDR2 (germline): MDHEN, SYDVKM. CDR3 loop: CASSRLAGAGELFF. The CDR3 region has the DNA TGTGCCAGCAGTCGACTAGCGGGAGCCGGGGAGCTGTTTTTT.

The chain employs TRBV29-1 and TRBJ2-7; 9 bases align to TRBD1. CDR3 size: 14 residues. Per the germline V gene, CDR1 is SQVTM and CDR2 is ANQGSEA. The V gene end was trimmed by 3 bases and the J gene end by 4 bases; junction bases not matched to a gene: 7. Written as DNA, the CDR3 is TGCAGCGTTGAGGGGACAGGGCCAAAATACGAGCAGTACTTC. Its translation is CSVEGTGPKYEQYF.

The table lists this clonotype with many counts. The CDR3 region is CASRSTRGWLGYF. DNA for the CDR3: TGTGCCAGCAGATCTACCCGGGGATGGCTGGGGTATTTT. The chain combines TRBV28 with TRBJ2-3, with a possible D match to TRBD2 (5 bases). With 6 bases removed from V and 14 bases from J, the gap between germline ends came to 21 bases. CDR1 and CDR2 from the germline V gene are MDHEN and SYDVKM. There are 13 residues in the CDR3. Looking up the rest from reference TRBV28 and TRBJ2-3 gives the full variable domain: DVKVTQSSRYLVKRTGEKVFLECVQDMDHENMFWYRQDPGLGLRLIYFSYDVKMKEKGDIPEGYSVSREKKERFSLILESASTNQTSMYLCASRSTRGWLGYFGPGTRLTVL.

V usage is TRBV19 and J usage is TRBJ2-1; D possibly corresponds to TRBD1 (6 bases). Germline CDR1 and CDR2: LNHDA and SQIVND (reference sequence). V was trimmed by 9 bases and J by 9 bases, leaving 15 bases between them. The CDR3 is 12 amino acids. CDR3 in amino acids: CASTTGPGEQFF. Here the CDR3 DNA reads TGTGCCAGCACTACAGGGCCTGGTGAGCAGTTCTTC.

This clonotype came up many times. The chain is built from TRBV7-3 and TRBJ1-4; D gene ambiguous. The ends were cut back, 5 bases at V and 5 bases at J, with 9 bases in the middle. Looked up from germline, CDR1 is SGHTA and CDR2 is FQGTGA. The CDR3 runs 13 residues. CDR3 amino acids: CASSPQTNEKLFF. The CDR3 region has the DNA TGTGCCAGCAGCCCCCAAACGAATGAAAAACTGTTTTTT.

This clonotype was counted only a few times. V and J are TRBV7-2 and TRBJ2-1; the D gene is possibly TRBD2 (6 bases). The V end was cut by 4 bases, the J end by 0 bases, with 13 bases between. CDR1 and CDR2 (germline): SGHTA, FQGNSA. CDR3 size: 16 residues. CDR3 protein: CASSSLSGNSYNEQFF. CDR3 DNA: TGTGCCAGCAGCTCTCTTAGCGGAAACTCCTACAATGAGCAGTTCTTC.

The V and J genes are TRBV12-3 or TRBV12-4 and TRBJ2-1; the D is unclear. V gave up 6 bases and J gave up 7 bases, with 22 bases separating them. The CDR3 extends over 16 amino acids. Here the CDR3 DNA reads TGTGCCAGCAGGGGGATGGAGTCCCCTCCCGGTAATGAGCAGTTCTTC. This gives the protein CASRGMESPPGNEQFF.

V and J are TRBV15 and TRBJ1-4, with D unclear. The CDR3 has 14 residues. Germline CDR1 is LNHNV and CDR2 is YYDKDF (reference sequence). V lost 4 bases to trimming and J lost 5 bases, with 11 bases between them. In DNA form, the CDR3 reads TGTGCCACCAGCAAGGAGGGTAACAATGAAAAACTGTTTTTT. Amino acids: CATSKEGNNEKLFF.

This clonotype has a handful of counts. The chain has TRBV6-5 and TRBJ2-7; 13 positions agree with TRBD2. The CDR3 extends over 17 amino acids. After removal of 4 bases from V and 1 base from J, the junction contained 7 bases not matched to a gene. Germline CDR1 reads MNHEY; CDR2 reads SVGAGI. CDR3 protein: CASSSLLAGGPSYEQYF. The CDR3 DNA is TGTGCCAGCAGTTCTCTACTAGCGGGAGGGCCATCCTACGAGCAGTACTTC.

CDR3 region: CASSLTGGFMGGYTF. The CDR3 DNA is TGTGCCAGCAGCCTGACAGGGGGGTTTATGGGTGGCTACACCTTC. This chain uses TRBV28 with TRBJ1-2; 9 nucleotides line up with TRBD1. The germline V gene has CDR1 MDHEN and CDR2 SYDVKM. CDR3 length: 15 residues. Trimming removed 6 bases from V and 7 bases from J; junction bases left unmatched: 12.

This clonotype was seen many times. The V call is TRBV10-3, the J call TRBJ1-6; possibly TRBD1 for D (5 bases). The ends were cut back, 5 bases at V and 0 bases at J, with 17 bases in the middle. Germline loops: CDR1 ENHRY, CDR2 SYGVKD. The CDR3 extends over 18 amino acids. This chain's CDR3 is CAISKDRIESSYNSPLHF. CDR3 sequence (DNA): TGTGCCATCAGTAAAGACAGAATTGAAAGCTCCTATAATTCACCCCTCCACTTT.

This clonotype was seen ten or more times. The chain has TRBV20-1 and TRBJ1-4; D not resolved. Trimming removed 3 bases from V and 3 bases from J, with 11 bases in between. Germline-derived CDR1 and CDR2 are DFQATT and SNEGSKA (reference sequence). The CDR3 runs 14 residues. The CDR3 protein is CSARPGSPNEKLFF. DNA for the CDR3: TGCAGTGCTAGGCCTGGGAGTCCTAATGAAAAACTGTTTTTT.

The CDR3 loop is CASSLNRGSGKTRGGYTF. Written as DNA, the CDR3 is TGTGCCAGCAGCTTGAACCGAGGTAGCGGAAAAACTCGAGGTGGCTACACCTTC. The rearrangement joins TRBV7-8 to TRBJ1-2; D gene uncertain. The V gene's germline CDR1 is SGHVS and CDR2 FQNEAQ. This CDR3 contains 18 residues. V shed 3 bases and J shed 7 bases, with 27 bases lying between them. The whole variable domain, remainder taken from reference TRBV7-8 and TRBJ1-2, is GAGVSQSPRYKVAKRGQDVALRCDPISGHVSLFWYQQALGQGPEFLTYFQNEAQLDKSGLPSDRFFAERPEGSVSTLKIQRTQQEDSAVYLCASSLNRGSGKTRGGYTFGSGTRLTVV.

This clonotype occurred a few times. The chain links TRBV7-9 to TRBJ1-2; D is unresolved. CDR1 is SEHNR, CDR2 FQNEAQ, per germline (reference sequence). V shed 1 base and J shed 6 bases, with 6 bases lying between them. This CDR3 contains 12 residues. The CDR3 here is CASSLDGDGYTF. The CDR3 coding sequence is TGTGCCAGCAGCTTAGATGGAGATGGCTACACCTTC.

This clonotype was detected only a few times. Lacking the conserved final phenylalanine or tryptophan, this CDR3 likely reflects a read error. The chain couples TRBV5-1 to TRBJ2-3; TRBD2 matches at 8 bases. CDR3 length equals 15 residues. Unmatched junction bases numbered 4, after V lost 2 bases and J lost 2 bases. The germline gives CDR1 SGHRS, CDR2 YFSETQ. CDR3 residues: CASSLQLADTDTQYL. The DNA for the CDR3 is TGCGCCAGCAGCTTACAACTAGCGGACACAGATACGCAGTATCTT.

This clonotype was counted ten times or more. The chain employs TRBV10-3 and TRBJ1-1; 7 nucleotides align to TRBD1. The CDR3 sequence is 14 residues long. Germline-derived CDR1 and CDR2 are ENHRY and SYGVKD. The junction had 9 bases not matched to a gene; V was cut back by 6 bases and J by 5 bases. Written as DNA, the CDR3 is TGTGCCATCAGGGGGACAGAATCCAGAACTGAAGCTTTCTTT. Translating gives CAIRGTESRTEAFF.